The source of this TCR beta chain is a study of early T cells in non-severe SARS-CoV-2 infection. About the study: Chains stayed unpaired after sequencing of bulk RNA from unsorted whole blood. Study-wide results and caveats: Clonotype matching in VDJdb favored anti-spike CD8 responses and did not capture private and CD4 specificities.

Unique molecular identifiers were added to individual cDNA molecules. TCRdb reprocessed the 5' RACE reads with MiXCR, giving one entry per CDR3 protein. The table shows about 61,000 distinct CDR3 sequences, with roughly a tenth occurring only once. As regards this clonotype: Its antigen is as yet unknown.

The TCR originated in an adult who was a healthcare worker with PCR-confirmed SARS-CoV-2 infection or an uninfected control (not recorded which). The sequenced material came from whole blood.

DNA of the CDR3: TGTGCCAGCTCAGCAAGAGAGACCCAGTACTTC. This sequence encodes CASSARETQYF. This sequence joins TRBV18 and TRBJ2-5, with unresolved D. The length of the CDR3 is 11 residues. Germline-derived CDR1 and CDR2 are KGHSH and LQKENI. The germline V and J ends were trimmed by 5 bases and 4 bases, with 5 bases remaining between them.